This TCR beta chain appears in the sequencing data of a study of naive and memory T cell subsets. Findings and limits, study-wide: Expression changes during T cell differentiation may affect RNA-based TCR counts. In CD4 and CD8 cells, diversity dropped from naive through EMRA.

This clonotype showed up many times. Its antigen is still unknown. From germline, CDR1 is SGHVS and CDR2 FNYEAQ. V gave up 5 bases and J gave up 1 base, with 9 bases separating them. The CDR3 is 13 residues long. Both TRBC1 and TRBC2 were covered by a beta constant-region primer of two equimolar oligonucleotides. The ligated cDNA underwent four PCR rounds using SP2 and nested alpha and beta constant-region primers. Ligation attached a single-stranded oligonucleotide with a 12-nucleotide UMI and the SP2 primer to the cDNA 3' end. TCRdb fed the UMI-ligation and nested PCR reads into MiXCR, producing one record per CDR3 protein. Here the sample spans tens of thousands of distinct CDR3 sequences, about 10% being singletons. Separate alpha and beta amplification began at the second PCR step.

The V call is TRBV7-6, the J call TRBJ2-7; the D gene is possibly TRBD1 (6 bases). The sequence was collected from a human donor in good health. Sequencing was done on a sample of naive CD8+ T cells from blood. The CDR3 sequence is CASSLDSSYEQYF. CDR3 nucleotides: TGTGCCAGCAGCCTGGACAGTTCCTACGAGCAGTACTTC.